The entry below gives a single T cell receptor beta chain sequence along with its context. Germline V gene sequence: CDR1 SGHAT, CDR2 FQNNGV. Trimming left V 5 bases short and J 1 base short, with 17 bases between. The CDR3 runs 17 residues. This record belongs to a study of shared T cell receptors in the human thymus. Method: immunoSEQ multiplex PCR; TCRdb's copy keeps in-frame clones and lacks some. The sample records some 760,000 clones, 70% to 90% being singletons. This sample also appeared in a second study, on human thymus T cells. This second study notes: Thymus tissue for the work was resected from patients undergoing corrective heart surgery. What appeared biased in thymic and blood repertoires was the usage of V and J genes.

This clonotype was sampled from a girl younger than two with a congenital heart defect. V usage is TRBV11-2 and J usage is TRBJ1-4; D perhaps matches TRBD1 (5 bases). The sample consisted of thymocytes. The chain's CDR3 is CASSIVGGEETNEKLFF. In DNA form, the CDR3 reads TGTGCCAGCAGCATAGTGGGGGGAGAGGAAACTAATGAAAAACTGTTTTTT.